This TCR beta chain was sequenced during a study of OX40 agonist ivuxolimab in advanced cancers. Profiling relied on immunoSEQ multiplex PCR, and the TCRdb table lists in-frame clones only, not all of them. The table has 15,000 to 20,000 clones, around four fifths seen once. On this clone: Its antigen is not identified.

Researchers took blood at baseline, on cycle 4 day 1, and on cycle 7 day 1. General study points: Clonal expansion was seen in CD4+ and CD8+ blood T cells by week 6 at 0.1 to 3.0 mg/kg.

This CDR3 is 13 amino acids long. Germline loops: CDR1 SGDLS, CDR2 YYNGEE. The V gene lost 0 bases and the J gene lost 1 base, with 5 bases spanning the gap. The sequenced sample was CD4+ or CD8+ T cells sorted from blood, obtained in a trial of the OX40 agonist ivuxolimab. The chain has TRBV9 and TRBJ2-7; no clear D gene. The TCR was taken from an adult with an advanced solid tumor such as melanoma, head and neck, liver or kidney cancer. CDR3 sequence: CASSVASSYEQYF. The CDR3 DNA follows: TGTGCCAGCAGCGTAGCCAGTTCCTACGAGCAGTACTTC.